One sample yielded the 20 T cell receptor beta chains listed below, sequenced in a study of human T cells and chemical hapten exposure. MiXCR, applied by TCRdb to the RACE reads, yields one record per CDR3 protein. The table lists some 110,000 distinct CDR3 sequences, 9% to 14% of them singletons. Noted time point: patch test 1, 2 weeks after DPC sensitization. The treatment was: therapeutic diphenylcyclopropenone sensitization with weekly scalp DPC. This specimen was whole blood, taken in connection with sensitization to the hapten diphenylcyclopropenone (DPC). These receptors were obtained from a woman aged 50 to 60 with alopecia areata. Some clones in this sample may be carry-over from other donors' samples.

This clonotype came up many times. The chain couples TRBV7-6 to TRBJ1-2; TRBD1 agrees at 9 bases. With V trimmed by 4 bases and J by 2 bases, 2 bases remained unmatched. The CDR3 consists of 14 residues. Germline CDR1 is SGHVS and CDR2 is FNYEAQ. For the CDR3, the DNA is TGTGCCAGCAGCTCAGGGACAGGGAACTATGGCTACACCTTC. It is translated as CASSSGTGNYGYTF.

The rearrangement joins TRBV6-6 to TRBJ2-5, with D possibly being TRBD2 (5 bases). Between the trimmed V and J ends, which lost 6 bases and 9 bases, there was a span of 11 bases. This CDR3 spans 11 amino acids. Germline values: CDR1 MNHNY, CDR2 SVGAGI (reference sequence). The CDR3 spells CASSPGRAQYF. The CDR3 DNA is TGTGCCAGCAGCCCCGGGCGGGCCCAGTACTTC.

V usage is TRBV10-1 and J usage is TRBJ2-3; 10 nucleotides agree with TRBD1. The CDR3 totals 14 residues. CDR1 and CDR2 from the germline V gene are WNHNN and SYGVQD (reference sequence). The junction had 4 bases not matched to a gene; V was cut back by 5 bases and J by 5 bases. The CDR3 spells CASSFDRGQDTQYF. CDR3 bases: TGCGCCAGCAGTTTTGACAGGGGGCAAGATACGCAGTATTTT.

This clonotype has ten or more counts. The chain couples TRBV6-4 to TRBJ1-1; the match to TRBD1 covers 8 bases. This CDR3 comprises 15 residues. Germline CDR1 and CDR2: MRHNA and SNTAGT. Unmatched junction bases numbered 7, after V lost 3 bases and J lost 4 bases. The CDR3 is CASSDVDRDGTEAFF. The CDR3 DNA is TGTGCCAGCAGTGATGTGGACAGGGACGGCACTGAAGCTTTCTTT.

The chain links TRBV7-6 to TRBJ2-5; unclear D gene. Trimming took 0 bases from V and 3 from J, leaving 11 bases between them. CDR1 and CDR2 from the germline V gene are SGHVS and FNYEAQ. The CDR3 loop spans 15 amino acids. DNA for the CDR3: TGTGCCAGCAGCTTAGCGGGTTTGAAGAAAGAGACCCAGTACTTC. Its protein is CASSLAGLKKETQYF.

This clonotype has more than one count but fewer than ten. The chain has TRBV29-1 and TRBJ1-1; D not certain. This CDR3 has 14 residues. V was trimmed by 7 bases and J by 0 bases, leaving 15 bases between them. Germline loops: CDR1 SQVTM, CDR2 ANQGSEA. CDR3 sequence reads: CSAIGLNMNTEAFF. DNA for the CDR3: TGCAGCGCTATTGGACTGAACATGAACACTGAAGCTTTCTTT.

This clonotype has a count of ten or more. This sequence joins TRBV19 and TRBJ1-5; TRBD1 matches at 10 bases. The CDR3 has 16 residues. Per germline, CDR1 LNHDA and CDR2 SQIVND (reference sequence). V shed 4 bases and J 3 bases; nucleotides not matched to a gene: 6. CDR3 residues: CASSTDRGLFNQPQHF. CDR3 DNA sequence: TGTGCCAGTAGTACCGACAGGGGGCTCTTCAATCAGCCCCAGCATTTT.

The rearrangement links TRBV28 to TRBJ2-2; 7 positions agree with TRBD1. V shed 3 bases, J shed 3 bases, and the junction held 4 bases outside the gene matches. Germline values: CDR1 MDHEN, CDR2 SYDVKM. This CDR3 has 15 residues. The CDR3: CASSFPRGYTGELFF. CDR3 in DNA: TGTGCCAGCAGTTTCCCCAGGGGGTACACCGGGGAGCTGTTTTTT.

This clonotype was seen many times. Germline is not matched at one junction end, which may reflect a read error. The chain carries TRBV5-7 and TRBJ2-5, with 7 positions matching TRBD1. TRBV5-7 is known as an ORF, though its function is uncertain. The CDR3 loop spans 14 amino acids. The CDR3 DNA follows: TGCGGTCGGTTTGCGACAGGGATTCTAGAGACCCAGTACTTC. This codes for CGRFATGILETQYF.

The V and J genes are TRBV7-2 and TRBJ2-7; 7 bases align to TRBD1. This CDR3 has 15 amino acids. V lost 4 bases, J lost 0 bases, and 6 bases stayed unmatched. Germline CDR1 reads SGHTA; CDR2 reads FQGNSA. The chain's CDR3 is CASSSDRRSSYEQYF. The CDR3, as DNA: TGTGCCAGCAGCTCGGACAGGCGAAGCTCCTACGAGCAGTACTTC.

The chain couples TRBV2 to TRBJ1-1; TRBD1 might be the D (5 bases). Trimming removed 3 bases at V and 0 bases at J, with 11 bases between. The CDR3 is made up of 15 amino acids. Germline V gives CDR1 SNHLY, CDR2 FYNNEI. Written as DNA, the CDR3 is TGTGCCAGCAGTGATGGGGGAAACATGAACACTGAAGCTTTCTTT. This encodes CASSDGGNMNTEAFF.

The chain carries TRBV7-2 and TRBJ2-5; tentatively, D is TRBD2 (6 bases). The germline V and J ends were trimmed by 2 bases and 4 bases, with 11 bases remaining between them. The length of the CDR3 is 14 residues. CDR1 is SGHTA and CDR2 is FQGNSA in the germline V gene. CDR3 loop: CASSLRLVSETQYF. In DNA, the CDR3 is TGTGCCAGCAGCTTAAGACTAGTGTCAGAGACCCAGTACTTC.

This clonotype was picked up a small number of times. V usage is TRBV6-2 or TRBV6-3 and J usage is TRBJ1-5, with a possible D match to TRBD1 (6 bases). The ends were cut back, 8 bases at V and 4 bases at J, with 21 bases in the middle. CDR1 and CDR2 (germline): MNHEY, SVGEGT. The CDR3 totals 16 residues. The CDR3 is CASGWGQVPHNQPQHF. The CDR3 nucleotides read TGTGCCAGCGGTTGGGGGCAGGTACCTCATAATCAGCCCCAGCATTTT.

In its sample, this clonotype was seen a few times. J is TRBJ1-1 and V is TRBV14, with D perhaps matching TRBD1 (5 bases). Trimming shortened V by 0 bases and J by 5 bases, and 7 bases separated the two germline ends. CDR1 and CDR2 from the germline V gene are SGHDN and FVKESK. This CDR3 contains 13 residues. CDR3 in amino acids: CASSQDWGTEAFF. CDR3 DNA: TGTGCCAGCAGCCAAGATTGGGGGACTGAAGCTTTCTTT.

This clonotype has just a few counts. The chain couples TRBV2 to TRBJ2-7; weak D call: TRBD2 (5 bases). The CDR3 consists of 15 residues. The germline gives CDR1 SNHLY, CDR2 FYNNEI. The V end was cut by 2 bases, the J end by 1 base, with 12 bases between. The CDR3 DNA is TGTGCCAGCAGTGAACGTAGGGAGATTTCCTACGAGCAGTACTTC. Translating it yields CASSERREISYEQYF.

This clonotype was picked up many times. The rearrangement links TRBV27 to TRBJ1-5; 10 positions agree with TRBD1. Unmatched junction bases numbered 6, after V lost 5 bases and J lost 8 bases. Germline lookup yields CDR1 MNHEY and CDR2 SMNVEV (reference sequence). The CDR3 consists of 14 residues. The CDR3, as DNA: TGTGCCAGCAGTCGACAGGGGGCAAGGGAGCCCCAGCATTTT. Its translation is CASSRQGAREPQHF.

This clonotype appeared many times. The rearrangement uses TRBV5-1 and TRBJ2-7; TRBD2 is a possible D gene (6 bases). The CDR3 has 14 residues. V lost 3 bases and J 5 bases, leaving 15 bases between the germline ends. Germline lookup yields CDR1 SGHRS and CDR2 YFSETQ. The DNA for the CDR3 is TGCGCCAGCAGCTCCACCGGGAGCCATAACGAGCAGTACTTC. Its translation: CASSSTGSHNEQYF.

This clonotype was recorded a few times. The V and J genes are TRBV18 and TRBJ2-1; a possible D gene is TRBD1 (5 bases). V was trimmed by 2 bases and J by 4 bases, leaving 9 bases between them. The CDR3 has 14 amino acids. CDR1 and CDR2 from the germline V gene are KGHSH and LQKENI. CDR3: CASSPSDSYNEQFF. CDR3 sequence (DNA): TGTGCCAGCTCACCAAGCGACAGTTACAATGAGCAGTTCTTC.

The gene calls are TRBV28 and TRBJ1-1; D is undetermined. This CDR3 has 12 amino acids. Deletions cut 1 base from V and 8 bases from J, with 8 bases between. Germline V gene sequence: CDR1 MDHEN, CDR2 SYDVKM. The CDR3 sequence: CASSLSNREAFF. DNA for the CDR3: TGTGCCAGCAGTTTATCTAATAGGGAAGCTTTCTTT.

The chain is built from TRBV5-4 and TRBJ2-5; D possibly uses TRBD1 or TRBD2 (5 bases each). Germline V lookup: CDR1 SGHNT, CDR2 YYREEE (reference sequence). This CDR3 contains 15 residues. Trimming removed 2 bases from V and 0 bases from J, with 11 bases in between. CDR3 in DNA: TGTGCCAGCAGCTTAGCTGGGACGTACCAAGAGACCCAGTACTTC. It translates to CASSLAGTYQETQYF.